The 23 T cell receptor beta chains below come from one sample, sequenced in a study of blood T cell repertoires in COVID-19. Using immunoSEQ multiplex PCR, the repertoire was profiled, and TCRdb retains in-frame clones only, with some absent. The sample comprises hundreds of thousands of clones, 84% of which are singletons, and roughly 18% rests with the top ten. Sequenced: peripheral blood. The receptor set was obtained from a woman older than 75 with active or convalescent COVID-19.

The chain combines TRBV28 with TRBJ1-6; D uncertain. Germline assignment: CDR1 MDHEN and CDR2 SYDVKM. V was clipped by 4 bases and J by 10 bases, with 11 bases between them. CDR3 length: 13 amino acids. The CDR3 loop is CASSSPLGSPLHF. The CDR3 DNA reads as TGTGCCAGCAGTTCGCCTCTCGGGTCACCCCTCCACTTT.

This chain connects TRBV28 to TRBJ1-5; 7 nucleotides match TRBD1. J lost 0 bases, V lost 6 bases, and 11 bases had no gene match. This CDR3 region has 17 residues. The germline V gene encodes CDR1 MDHEN and CDR2 SYDVKM. The CDR3 DNA follows: TGTGCCAGCAGCAAAACGGGACAGACTAATAGCAATCAGCCCCAGCATTTT. It encodes CASSKTGQTNSNQPQHF. The complete variable domain, with remaining parts taken from reference TRBV28 and TRBJ1-5, reads DVKVTQSSRYLVKRTGEKVFLECVQDMDHENMFWYRQDPGLGLRLIYFSYDVKMKEKGDIPEGYSVSREKKERFSLILESASTNQTSMYLCASSKTGQTNSNQPQHFGDGTRLSIL.

The J gene is TRBJ2-7, the V gene TRBV6-6; TRBD2 agrees at 11 bases. This CDR3 region has 16 residues. The germline V gene has CDR1 MNHNY and CDR2 SVGAGI (reference sequence). The V gene end was trimmed by 0 bases and the J gene end by 4 bases; junction bases not matched to a gene: 5. The CDR3 spells CASSYSGASGRYEQYF. DNA for the CDR3: TGTGCCAGCAGTTACTCGGGGGCTAGCGGGAGGTACGAGCAGTACTTC.

About this clone itself: Sequence at one end of the junction differs from germline and may be a read error. This chain uses TRBV5-1 with TRBJ2-7; 8 positions agree with TRBD1. Germline V gives CDR1 SGHRS, CDR2 YFSETQ. CDR3 length: 15 amino acids. This CDR3 is CVSSLEPGQAYEQYF. CDR3 in DNA: TGCGTCAGCAGCTTGGAACCGGGACAGGCCTACGAGCAGTACTTC.

This clone has a single count. This chain connects TRBV30 to TRBJ1-2; D gene unclear. V was cut by 0 bases and J by 6 bases, with 11 bases left in between. The length of the CDR3 is 13 residues. The germline V gene encodes CDR1 GTSNPN and CDR2 SVGIG (reference sequence). CDR3 protein: CAWSVAPYDGYTF. The CDR3 DNA is TGTGCCTGGAGTGTGGCCCCATATGATGGCTACACCTTC. The variable domain in full, with the rest retrieved from reference TRBV30 and TRBJ1-2, is SQTIHQWPATLVQPVGSPLSLECTVEGTSNPNLYWYRQAAGRGLQLLFYSVGIGQISSEVPQNLSASRPQDRQFILSSKKLLLSDSGFYLCAWSVAPYDGYTFGSGTRLTVV.

The rearrangement joins TRBV7-3 to TRBJ2-1; D is unclear. The CDR3 sequence is 14 residues long. V shed 1 base and J shed 2 bases, with 6 bases lying between them. Looked up from germline, CDR1 is SGHTA and CDR2 is FQGTGA. The CDR3 spells CASSLSGTYNEQFF. As DNA, the CDR3 is TGTGCCAGCAGCTTAAGCGGTACCTACAATGAGCAGTTCTTC.

This clone was counted only a few times. V gene TRBV30 combines with J gene TRBJ1-4; TRBD1 matches 7 bases. The CDR3 is 14 amino acids. Germline values: CDR1 GTSNPN, CDR2 SVGIG (reference sequence). Trimming at V came to 3 bases and at J to 6 bases, leaving 7 bases not matched to a gene. The CDR3 DNA is TGTGCCTGGAGAAAGGACAGGTCTGATGAAAAACTGTTTTTT. Protein: CAWRKDRSDEKLFF.

V is TRBV5-1 and J is TRBJ2-1, with D perhaps matching TRBD2 (5 bases). The CDR3 length is 15 residues. Germline V gene data show CDR1 as SGHRS and CDR2 as YFSETQ. V was cut by 4 bases and J by 0 bases, with 11 bases left in between. CDR3 loop: CASSSSGSSYNEQFF. In DNA form, the CDR3 reads TGCGCCAGCAGCAGCAGCGGAAGCTCCTACAATGAGCAGTTCTTC.

This rearrangement joins TRBV6-2 or TRBV6-3 to TRBJ2-5; 11 nucleotides line up with TRBD2. Germline CDR1 reads MNHEY; CDR2 reads SVGEGT. The CDR3 is 15 amino acids. The V gene end was trimmed by 7 bases and the J gene end by 5 bases; junction bases not matched to a gene: 9. This CDR3 reads CASNPLAGDSETQYF. CDR3 in DNA: TGTGCCAGCAACCCACTAGCGGGGGATTCTGAGACCCAGTACTTC.

The genes are TRBV4-3 and TRBJ2-7, with 10 bases lining up with TRBD1. Germline V gene lookup returns CDR1 LGHNA and CDR2 YSLEER. The CDR3 contains 16 residues. J lost 6 bases, V lost 0 bases, and 8 bases had no gene match. CDR3 DNA: TGCGCCAGCAGCCAAGAGACAGGGGGCATCGGCTCCGAGCAGTACTTC. It translates to CASSQETGGIGSEQYF.

The chain combines TRBV6-6 with TRBJ1-3; D unclear. Germline assignment: CDR1 MNHNY and CDR2 SVGAGI (reference sequence). This CDR3 is built from 14 residues. Trimming pared 4 bases from V and 3 bases from J, leaving 10 bases between. The CDR3 is CASSFRSDGNTIYF. CDR3 nucleotides: TGTGCCAGCAGTTTCAGGTCGGATGGAAACACCATATATTTT.

This chain uses TRBV9 with TRBJ2-3; 12 positions match TRBD2. The V gene end was trimmed by 3 bases and the J gene end by 4 bases; junction bases not matched to a gene: 3. The CDR3 runs 15 residues. CDR1 is SGDLS and CDR2 is YYNGEE in the germline V gene. The CDR3 DNA reads as TGTGCCAGCAGCGCATCTAGCGGGAGGGCAGATACGCAGTATTTT. It encodes CASSASSGRADTQYF. Complete variable domain (other parts from reference TRBV9 and TRBJ2-3): DSGVTQTPKHLITATGQRVTLRCSPRSGDLSVYWYQQSLDQGLQFLIQYYNGEERAKGNILERFSAQQFPDLHSELNLSSLELGDSALYFCASSASSGRADTQYFGPGTRLTVL.

The chain links TRBV5-1 to TRBJ2-5; D possibly corresponds to TRBD2 (6 bases). From germline, CDR1 is SGHRS and CDR2 YFSETQ. V shed 2 bases and J shed 2 bases, with 10 bases lying between them. The CDR3 loop spans 14 amino acids. DNA of the CDR3: TGCGCCAGCAGCTTTCTCGCGGGGCAAGAGACCCAGTACTTC. Its protein is CASSFLAGQETQYF.

This clone showed up just once. The chain joins TRBV11-2 to TRBJ2-5, with 16 bases identical to TRBD2. J was trimmed by 5 bases and V by 1 base; bases with no gene match: 7. The length of the CDR3 is 18 residues. The V gene's germline CDR1 is SGHAT and CDR2 FQNNGV. Here the CDR3 DNA reads TGTGCCAGCAGCTTAGGTCCCGGGACTAGCGGGAGGGTTGAGACCCAGTACTTC. It translates to CASSLGPGTSGRVETQYF.

The chain has TRBV4-3 and TRBJ1-6, with 7 bases lining up with TRBD1. V shed 0 bases, J shed 0 bases, and the junction held 8 bases outside the gene matches. The CDR3 has 19 residues. Germline CDR1 is LGHNA and CDR2 is YSLEER. Here the CDR3 reads CASSQEWHRGSSYNSPLHF. The CDR3 bases are TGCGCCAGCAGCCAAGAGTGGCACAGGGGTAGCTCCTATAATTCACCCCTCCACTTT.

The chain recombines TRBV30 with TRBJ1-3; maybe TRBD1 (6 bases). Germline V gene sequence: CDR1 GTSNPN, CDR2 SVGIG (reference sequence). The ends were cut back, 2 bases at V and 3 bases at J, with 17 bases in the middle. The CDR3 covers 16 residues. The CDR3 loop is CAWSLGTNSGGNTIYF. The CDR3 DNA reads as TGTGCCTGGAGTTTGGGGACAAACAGCGGTGGAAACACCATATATTTT.

The chain joins TRBV11-2 to TRBJ2-7; TRBD1 matches at 10 bases. The CDR3 sequence is 15 residues long. The germline V gene has CDR1 SGHAT and CDR2 FQNNGV. V was pared by 5 bases and J by 1 base, with 5 bases of the junction left unmatched. CDR3 nucleotides: TGTGCCAGCAGCCTGCGGACAGGGGGTTCCTACGAGCAGTACTTC. Translated: CASSLRTGGSYEQYF.

The genes are TRBV5-1 and TRBJ2-5; weak D call: TRBD2 (5 bases). The CDR3 extends over 15 amino acids. V gave up 2 bases and J gave up 5 bases, with 16 bases separating them. CDR1 is SGHRS and CDR2 is YFSETQ in the germline V gene. The CDR3 loop is CASSFMDPRGETQYF. The CDR3 DNA reads as TGCGCCAGCAGCTTTATGGACCCAAGAGGGGAGACCCAGTACTTC.

This chain joins TRBV24-1 and TRBJ2-3; 8 positions match TRBD1. V shed 4 bases and J 2 bases; nucleotides not matched to a gene: 4. The CDR3 runs to 15 residues. CDR1 is KGHDR and CDR2 is SFDVKD in the germline V gene. The CDR3 loop reads CATSDRGRHTDTQYF. The CDR3 DNA sequence: TGTGCCACCAGTGACAGGGGGCGGCACACAGATACGCAGTATTTT.

The chain links TRBV18 to TRBJ1-1; 9 bases align to TRBD1. The CDR3 totals 17 residues. Germline trimming cut 3 bases from V and 5 bases from J; bases unmatched to any gene: 13. Germline-derived CDR1 and CDR2 are KGHSH and LQKENI. For the CDR3, the DNA is TGTGCCAGCTCACCCACCCGGGACAGGGTATTTTATACTGAAGCTTTCTTT. It is translated as CASSPTRDRVFYTEAFF. Supplemented by reference TRBV18 and TRBJ1-1, the full variable domain reads NAGVMQNPRHLVRRRGQEARLRCSPMKGHSHVYWYRQLPEEGLKFMVYLQKENIIDESGMPKERFSAEFPKEGPSILRIQQVVRGDSAAYFCASSPTRDRVFYTEAFFGQGTRLTVV.

J is TRBJ2-1 and V is TRBV6-5; 10 positions agree with TRBD2. V lost 4 bases and J lost 8; bases outside the gene matches: 11. The V gene's germline CDR1 is MNHEY and CDR2 SVGAGI. This CDR3 has 16 residues. The CDR3 region has the DNA TGTGCCAGCAGTTCCGCCAGCGGGAGGGCATGGGATGAGCAGTTCTTC. This sequence encodes CASSSASGRAWDEQFF.

This chain links TRBV7-3 with TRBJ2-1; 10 bases map to TRBD2. CDR3 size: 15 residues. Per germline, CDR1 SGHTA and CDR2 FQGTGA. With 3 bases clipped from V and 6 bases from J, the junction kept 5 bases outside the gene matches. CDR3 DNA: TGTGCCAGCAGCTTTAGCGGGGGGAAAGGCAATGAGCAGTTCTTC. Protein: CASSFSGGKGNEQFF.

The gene calls are TRBV7-9 and TRBJ2-1; 10 nucleotides match TRBD2. The CDR3 spans 15 residues. V trimming: 0 bases; J trimming: 15 bases; junction bases outside the gene matches: 11. From germline, CDR1 is SEHNR and CDR2 FQNEAQ (reference sequence). In DNA, the CDR3 is TGTGCCAGCAGCTTAGCTCCCCTAGCGGGGGCGGGCGGGTTCTTC. Translating it yields CASSLAPLAGAGGFF.